A selection of T cell receptor beta chains follows, all from one sample in a study of CD4 and CD8 cells across lung adenocarcinoma regions. TCRdb reprocessed the PCR reads with MiXCR, giving one entry per CDR3 protein. The sample carries about 9,600 distinct CDR3 sequences, 45% to 60% recorded once. Specimen: CD4+ T cells from the margin of a lung tumor. These receptors were collected from a male donor with lung adenocarcinoma. The CD4 and CD8 labels of this study may be unreliable. The CDR3 runs from the conserved cysteine through the conserved F or W. Fields, in order: J gene, CDR3 length, D gene, clone size, V gene, CDR3 DNA, CDR3 protein. A D gene is named only where the DNA matches it firmly. Part of the rows lack a size; the others show once, few, many or a class for expanded clones.

TRBJ2-7,14,TRBD2,.,TRBV6-1,TGTGCCAGCAGCCCGACTAGCGGCTACAATGAGCAGTACTTC,CASSPTSGYNEQYF
TRBJ2-1,16,.,many,TRBV30,TGTGCCTGGAGTGTAAGTACAGCCCAGAGGTACAATGAGCAGTTCTTC,CAWSVSTAQRYNEQFF
TRBJ2-5,14,.,.,TRBV6-2/TRBV6-3,TGTGCCAGCAGTTACGCGACGCCTCAAGAGACCCAGTACTTC,CASSYATPQETQYF
TRBJ2-7,15,.,.,TRBV3-1,TGTGCCAGCAGCGGCAGGGGGGGCCGCTTCTACGAGCAGTACTTC,CASSGRGGRFYEQYF
TRBJ1-2,12,.,.,TRBV27,TGTGCCAGCATGAGGCAGGGCTATGGCTACACCTTC,CASMRQGYGYTF
TRBJ2-2,12,.,.,TRBV6-1,TGTGCCAGCAGTACAATCGAGGGTCCGCTGTTTTTT,CASSTIEGPLFF
TRBJ2-7,16,.,.,TRBV27,TGTGCCAGCACGGGCCTCTCCCTTACAACCTACAATGAGCAGTACTTC,CASTGLSLTTYNEQYF
TRBJ2-1,18,TRBD2,few,TRBV5-1,TGCGCCAGCAGCTCCTCAGGCGGGTCTAGCGGGGGCTACAATGAGCAGTTCTTC,CASSSSGGSSGGYNEQFF
TRBJ1-2,15,.,.,TRBV7-6,TGTGCCAGCAGCTTAAGTGCAGAAGAGGACTATGGCTACACCTTC,CASSLSAEEDYGYTF
TRBJ1-4,15,.,.,TRBV30,TGTGCCTGGAGTGTAGTGACGGGGGGCCAGGAAAAACTGTTTTTT,CAWSVVTGGQEKLFF
TRBJ2-1,16,.,.,TRBV7-2,TGTGCCAGCAGCTTAGTCCCCAAAGCGGGTGGAAATGCGCAGTTCTTC,CASSLVPKAGGNAQFF
TRBJ2-1,12,.,few,TRBV6-5,TGTGCCAGCAGTTCCCCCTACAATGAGCAGTTCTTC,CASSSPYNEQFF
TRBJ2-1,14,.,.,TRBV10-3,TGTGCCTCGAAAGGGGTGGAAGGTTACAATGAGCAGTTCTTC,CASKGVEGYNEQFF
TRBJ2-3,15,.,.,TRBV11-3,TGTGCCAGCAGCTCCCGGGACAACGGAGGAGACATGCAGTACTTT,CASSSRDNGGDMQYF
TRBJ2-5,14,.,many,TRBV5-1,TGCGCCAGCAGCTTGATGGACGGACAAGAGACCCAGTACTTC,CASSLMDGQETQYF